Each of the 6 T cell receptor beta chains below was sequenced from the same sample in a study of blood T cells in healthy people across ages. Combining a sample-barcoded 5' primer with a J-beta primer mix, a second PCR ran for 7 to 11 cycles. TCRdb used MiXCR to reprocess the 5' RACE reads, holding one entry per CDR3 protein. Of about 1,500,000 distinct CDR3 sequences in the sample, roughly 40% were seen once. The sample was blood. The receptor set was obtained from a woman aged 18-30 years in good health.

The DNA of the CDR3 is TGTGCCAGCAGTGTGGGCCATGGCTACACCTTC. It encodes CASSVGHGYTF. V and J are TRBV25-1 and TRBJ1-2; D uncertain. The germline V gene has CDR1 MGHDK and CDR2 SYGVNS. This CDR3 contains 11 residues. V lost 4 bases to trimming and J lost 6 bases, with 6 bases between them.

This chain connects TRBV12-5 to TRBJ2-7; D gene unclear. This CDR3 is 16 amino acids long. V was shortened by 7 bases and J by 1 base, with 20 bases between the two germline ends. Germline CDR1 is LGHNT and CDR2 is FRNRAP. CDR3 in amino acids: CASAFSTGQLSYEQYF. CDR3 bases: TGTGCTAGTGCCTTCTCCACTGGGCAGTTATCCTACGAGCAGTACTTC.

The gene calls are TRBV20-1 and TRBJ2-7, with 9 bases identical to TRBD2. Germline CDR1 DFQATT, CDR2 SNEGSKA (reference sequence). The CDR3 is 14 amino acids. J gave up 5 bases and V 6 bases, and 11 bases lay outside the gene matches. This chain's CDR3 is CSAKKAGGVDEQYF. CDR3 DNA: TGCAGTGCAAAAAAAGCGGGAGGTGTCGACGAGCAGTACTTC.

This chain uses TRBV3-1 with TRBJ2-5; TRBD1 might be the D (5 bases). The CDR3 runs to 13 residues. Deletions cut 5 bases from V and 4 bases from J, with 11 bases between. Germline CDR1 LGHDT, CDR2 YNNKEL (reference sequence). In nucleotides, the CDR3 is TGTGCCAGCAGCACCTACAGGAGAGAGACCCAGTACTTC. It codes for CASSTYRRETQYF.

The CDR3 DNA reads as TGTGCCAGCAGCCAAGCCAGGGGGAACGAGCAGTACTTC. Its protein is CASSQARGNEQYF. V gene TRBV3-1 combines with J gene TRBJ2-7; 7 positions agree with TRBD1. This CDR3 has 13 residues. CDR1 and CDR2 from the germline V gene are LGHDT and YNNKEL (reference sequence). The junction had 2 bases not matched to a gene; V was cut back by 1 base and J by 5 bases.

This clonotype was seen a handful of times. V usage is TRBV5-1 and J usage is TRBJ2-7; maybe TRBD1 (6 bases). The V end lost 4 bases, the J end lost 2 bases, and 19 bases lay between the germline ends. The CDR3 is 16 amino acids. In germline, CDR1 is SGHRS, CDR2 YFSETQ. CDR3 nucleotide sequence: TGCGCCAGCAGCAACACCACAGGGTATGGGGCCTACGAGCAGTACTTC. Translating gives CASSNTTGYGAYEQYF.